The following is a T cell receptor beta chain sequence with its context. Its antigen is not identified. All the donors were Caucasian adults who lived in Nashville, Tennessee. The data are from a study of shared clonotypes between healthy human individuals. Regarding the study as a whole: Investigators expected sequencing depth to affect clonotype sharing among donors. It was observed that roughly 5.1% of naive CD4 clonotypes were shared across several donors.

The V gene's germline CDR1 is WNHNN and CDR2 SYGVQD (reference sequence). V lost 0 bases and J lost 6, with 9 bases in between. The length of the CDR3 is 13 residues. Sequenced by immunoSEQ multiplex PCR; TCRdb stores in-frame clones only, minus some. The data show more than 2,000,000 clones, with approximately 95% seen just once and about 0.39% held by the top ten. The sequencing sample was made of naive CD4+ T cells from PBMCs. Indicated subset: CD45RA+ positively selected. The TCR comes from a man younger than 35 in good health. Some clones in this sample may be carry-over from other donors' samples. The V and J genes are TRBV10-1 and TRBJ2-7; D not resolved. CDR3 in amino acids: CASSESPVAEQYF. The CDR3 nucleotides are TGCGCCAGCAGTGAGTCGCCGGTGGCCGAGCAGTACTTC.